Described below is a single TCR beta chain sequence and its context. Its specificity is unknown. The data were obtained in a study of T cells in Graves' hyperthyroidism and ophthalmopathy. V was shortened by 1 base and J by 6 bases, with 13 bases between the two germline ends. The CDR3 covers 15 residues. Germline V lookup: CDR1 SGDLS, CDR2 YYNGEE. Study results and caveats: Through a model of 13 V-J features, ophthalmopathy was separated from stable hyperthyroidism.

Amplification of TCR beta CDR3 regions used RNA as the template. The study used the HTBI primer set for a first-round RT-PCR of the TCR CDR3. Using its own MiXCR run on the multiplex PCR reads, TCRdb lists one record per CDR3 protein. The sample includes roughly 180,000 distinct CDR3 sequences, roughly 10% of them seen just once. This sequence was found in a woman aged 18-29 years with Graves' hyperthyroidism that later progressed to Graves' ophthalmopathy. Sequencing was performed on blood. This chain connects TRBV9 to TRBJ2-2, with D possibly matching TRBD1 (6 bases). CDR3 region: CASSVYSEGAGELFF. Here the CDR3 DNA reads TGTGCCAGCAGCGTATACAGCGAGGGGGCCGGGGAGCTGTTTTTT.